Each of the 18 T cell receptor beta chains below was sequenced from the same sample in a study of PD-L1 blockade in urothelial cancer. Time point of the sample: pretreatment peripheral blood. Produced via immunoSEQ multiplex PCR; TCRdb's table is partial and in-frame only. The table records about 130,000 clones, around 85% of them present only once. Specimen: PBMCs, collected around atezolizumab (anti-PD-L1) treatment. These receptors came from a man aged 45-65 years with urothelial cancer.

The V gene is TRBV7-3, the J gene TRBJ2-3, with D tentatively TRBD1 (6 bases). The CDR3 is 16 residues long. The V gene lost 5 bases and the J gene lost 2 bases, with 17 bases spanning the gap. CDR1 and CDR2 (germline): SGHTA, FQGTGA. CDR3 protein: CASSDGGFHYTDTQYF. CDR3 nucleotides: TGTGCCAGCAGCGATGGGGGCTTTCACTACACAGATACGCAGTATTTT.

V is TRBV6-5 and J is TRBJ1-5; unclear D gene. The CDR3 totals 14 residues. The germline V gene encodes CDR1 MNHEY and CDR2 SVGAGI. Trimming took 4 bases from V and 10 from J, leaving 17 bases between them. DNA for the CDR3: TGTGCCAGCAGTTCCCCGGGGAAAGGTTTTCCCCAGCATTTT. It is translated as CASSSPGKGFPQHF.

The chain carries TRBV5-6 and TRBJ2-3; a weak D match, TRBD1 (5 bases). V gave up 4 bases and J gave up 0 bases, with 15 bases separating them. Germline V gives CDR1 SGHDT, CDR2 YYEEEE. The CDR3 extends over 16 amino acids. The CDR3 DNA reads TGTGCCAGCAGCCTCCGTCGACAGTATAGCACAGATACGCAGTATTTT. Encoded protein: CASSLRRQYSTDTQYF.

The CDR3 reads CASSEGLNFGETQYF. DNA for the CDR3: TGTGCCAGCAGCGAGGGACTTAACTTTGGTGAGACCCAGTACTTC. The chain recombines TRBV9 with TRBJ2-5; D might be TRBD2 (6 bases). Germline V gene data show CDR1 as SGDLS and CDR2 as YYNGEE. V lost 3 bases to trimming and J lost 5 bases, with 17 bases between them. The CDR3 has 15 residues.

This chain links TRBV4-2 with TRBJ2-1; TRBD2 matches 12 bases. J lost 1 base, V lost 8 bases, and 3 bases had no gene match. This CDR3 has 15 amino acids. CDR1 is LGHNA and CDR2 is YNFKEQ in the germline V gene. CDR3 DNA sequence: TGTGCCAGCGAGGGGACTAGCGGGTCCTACAATGAGCAGTTCTTC. This encodes CASEGTSGSYNEQFF.

The chain employs TRBV18 and TRBJ1-4, with 8 positions matching TRBD1. Germline trimming cut 4 bases from V and 7 bases from J; bases unmatched to any gene: 11. Germline CDR1 reads KGHSH; CDR2 reads LQKENI. This CDR3 contains 16 residues. CDR3 in DNA: TGTGCCAGCTCACTCAATCGACAGGGGTCGGGTGAAAAACTGTTTTTT. Protein sequence: CASSLNRQGSGEKLFF.

The V call is TRBV20-1, the J call TRBJ1-2; D is ambiguous. V was clipped by 5 bases and J by 7 bases, with 11 bases between them. Looked up from germline, CDR1 is DFQATT and CDR2 is SNEGSKA (reference sequence). The CDR3 length is 11 residues. DNA of the CDR3: TGCAGTGCTGATCCCCAACTTGGCTACACCTTC. Translated: CSADPQLGYTF.

V gene TRBV7-9 combines with J gene TRBJ2-1; D is perhaps TRBD2 (5 bases). Germline loops: CDR1 SEHNR, CDR2 FQNEAQ (reference sequence). V lost 4 bases and J lost 4, with 17 bases in between. The CDR3 spans 16 residues. For the CDR3, the DNA is TGTGCCAGCAGCTCCTGGGGAAGAGGGATGTACAATGAGCAGTTCTTC. Translating gives CASSSWGRGMYNEQFF.

This clone has just one count. This chain connects TRBV6-5 to TRBJ2-1; possible D gene TRBD2, 6 bases. V dropped 2 bases and J dropped 5 bases, with 13 bases sitting between them. Germline-derived CDR1 and CDR2 are MNHEY and SVGAGI. The CDR3 consists of 15 residues. The CDR3 protein is CASSYGPSAHNEQFF. The CDR3 DNA reads TGTGCCAGCAGTTACGGCCCTAGCGCCCACAATGAGCAGTTCTTC.

V gene TRBV7-2 combines with J gene TRBJ2-1; TRBD1 matches 8 bases. Germline V CDR1 and CDR2: SGHTA, FQGNSA. The CDR3 covers 17 residues. V was clipped by 1 base and J by 0 bases; unmatched bases: 5. Here the CDR3 reads CASSLVRGLGSYNEQFF. The CDR3 DNA follows: TGTGCCAGCAGCTTAGTCAGGGGGCTAGGCTCCTACAATGAGCAGTTCTTC.

This sequence joins TRBV11-1 and TRBJ2-3; 14 bases line up with TRBD2. The CDR3 extends over 16 amino acids. The germline V gene encodes CDR1 SGHAT and CDR2 FQDESV (reference sequence). The J segment lost 5 bases and the V segment lost 5 bases, leaving 6 bases of the junction unmatched. CDR3 coding DNA: TGTGCCAGCAGCATCCGACTAGCGGGAGGGGGAGATACGCAGTATTTT. It codes for CASSIRLAGGGDTQYF.

The CDR3 reads CASGQAREAGDSNQPQHF. The CDR3 DNA reads as TGTGCCAGCGGACAAGCTCGGGAGGCCGGGGATAGCAATCAGCCCCAGCATTTT. The gene calls are TRBV25-1 and TRBJ1-5; maybe TRBD1 (5 bases). This CDR3 is built from 18 residues. Between the trimmed V and J ends, which lost 8 bases and 0 bases, there was a span of 23 bases. Germline V gene sequence: CDR1 MGHDK, CDR2 SYGVNS.

V usage is TRBV6-1 and J usage is TRBJ1-4; D is possibly TRBD1 (6 bases). This CDR3 is built from 15 residues. V lost 7 bases, J lost 8 bases, and 20 bases lay in between. Germline V gene sequence: CDR1 MNHNS, CDR2 SASEGT. In nucleotides, the CDR3 is TGTGCCAGCACCGAAGGGGGGGGGCGTAAGGAAAAACTGTTTTTT. Encoded protein: CASTEGGGRKEKLFF.

The V gene is TRBV10-1, the J gene TRBJ2-1; weak D call: TRBD2 (6 bases). V lost 2 bases and J 1 base, leaving 6 bases between the germline ends. CDR1 WNHNN and CDR2 SYGVQD come from the germline V gene (reference sequence). The CDR3 loop spans 14 amino acids. CDR3: CASSERGSYNEQFF. The CDR3 DNA reads TGCGCCAGCAGTGAGCGGGGGTCCTACAATGAGCAGTTCTTC.

The V and J genes are TRBV14 and TRBJ2-1; the match to TRBD2 covers 9 bases. This CDR3 comprises 13 residues. Germline V lookup: CDR1 SGHDN, CDR2 FVKESK. V shed 4 bases and J 8 bases; nucleotides not matched to a gene: 3. The CDR3 reads CASSRGLADEQFF. The DNA of the CDR3 is TGTGCCAGCAGCCGGGGACTAGCTGATGAGCAGTTCTTC.

With respect to this clone: At one of its ends the junction is not consistent with the germline gene, which may arise from a read error. The V gene is TRBV18, the J gene TRBJ1-4, with TRBD1 matching 7 bases. The CDR3 spans 13 residues. Germline CDR1 and CDR2: KGHSH and LQKENI. The CDR3 coding sequence is TGTGCCAGTTCACAGGGGTTTGGTGAAAAACTGTTTTTT. Residues: CASSQGFGEKLFF. Filled out from reference TRBV18 and TRBJ1-4, the complete variable domain reads NAGVMQNPRHLVRRRGQEARLRCSPMKGHSHVYWYRQLPEEGLKFMVYLQKENIIDESGMPKERFSAEFPKEGPSILRIQQVVRGDSAAYFCASSQGFGEKLFFGSGTQLSVL.

The V gene is TRBV18, the J gene TRBJ2-7; TRBD1 is a possible D gene (6 bases). The V end lost 6 bases, the J end lost 5 bases, and 17 bases lay between the germline ends. The CDR3 totals 14 residues. From germline, CDR1 is KGHSH and CDR2 LQKENI. The CDR3 region is CASSNKQGKNEQYF. The CDR3 region has the DNA TGTGCCAGCTCGAATAAACAGGGTAAGAACGAGCAGTACTTC.

V gene TRBV7-8 combines with J gene TRBJ2-7; TRBD2 agrees at 14 bases. CDR1 SGHVS and CDR2 FQNEAQ come from the germline V gene. The CDR3 spans 16 residues. After removal of 4 bases from V and 0 bases from J, the junction contained 2 bases not matched to a gene. This chain's CDR3 is CASSSGTSGSSYEQYF. The CDR3 coding sequence is TGTGCCAGCAGCTCCGGGACTAGCGGGAGCTCCTACGAGCAGTACTTC. Full variable domain (rest looked up from reference TRBV7-8 and TRBJ2-7): GAGVSQSPRYKVAKRGQDVALRCDPISGHVSLFWYQQALGQGPEFLTYFQNEAQLDKSGLPSDRFFAERPEGSVSTLKIQRTQQEDSAVYLCASSSGTSGSSYEQYFGPGTRLTVT.